This TCR beta chain was sequenced for a study of blood T cell repertoires in COVID-19. In the study overall: PBMCs, B-cell-depleted T cells, or T cells were the source of the cDNA or gDNA that made up the material.

In the authors' methods: Estimation of nucleated cell counts relied on the amplification of reference gene primers. Some clones are missing from TCRdb's copy, which holds only in-frame ones; the method was immunoSEQ multiplex PCR. D and trimming come from the DNA, and the V and J calls and clone size come from that table. The sample contains some 220,000 clones, around 90% of which appear only once. Seattle enrolled patients during active infection and tracked them longitudinally. The CDR3 contains 17 residues. Sequencing input: peripheral blood. The chain uses TRBV7-5 and TRBJ2-4; the DNA was not used to check the table's D call, TRBD1. TRBV7-5 is designated a pseudogene. This clonotype was obtained from a man aged 25 to 40 with COVID-19, enrolled during active disease. Written as DNA, the CDR3 is TGTGTCAGAAGCTTGGACAGGTTGGGGTTTTTGTTGGACATTCAGTACTTC. It translates to CVRSLDRLGFLLDIQYF.